The next 17 T cell receptor beta chains were all read from a single sample in a study of identical twins. TCRdb ran MiXCR on the 5' RACE reads and lists one entry per CDR3 protein. The sample holds about 530,000 distinct CDR3 sequences; around 24% are singletons and the top ten take around 0.47%. These data were likewise used in another study, on yellow fever vaccine responses in identical twins.

Sequenced: CD4+ T cells sorted from blood. The receptor set was obtained from a woman between 18 and 29 years old in good health.

The CDR3 loop is CASSLTGSGEKLFF. CDR3 in DNA: TGTGCCAGCAGCCTTACAGGGTCGGGCGAAAAACTGTTTTTT. The chain has TRBV7-9 and TRBJ1-4; tentatively, D is TRBD1 (6 bases). The CDR3 runs to 14 residues. Germline CDR1 is SEHNR and CDR2 is FQNEAQ (reference sequence). V lost 5 bases to trimming and J lost 8 bases, with 15 bases between them. Full variable domain (remainder filled in from reference TRBV7-9 and TRBJ1-4): DTGVSQNPRHKITKRGQNVTFRCDPISEHNRLYWYRQTLGQGPEFLTYFQNEAQLEKSRLLSDRFSAERPKGSFSTLEIQRTEQGDSAMYLCASSLTGSGEKLFFGSGTQLSVL.

This rearrangement joins TRBV10-3 to TRBJ1-1, with no clear D. The CDR3 is 12 residues long. Germline CDR1 and CDR2: ENHRY and SYGVKD. With 4 bases removed from V and 0 bases from J, the gap between germline ends came to 3 bases. CDR3 sequence reads: CAISGVNTEAFF. The CDR3 DNA reads as TGTGCCATCAGTGGGGTGAACACTGAAGCTTTCTTT.

This chain joins TRBV6-1 and TRBJ1-2; maybe TRBD1 (5 bases). CDR1 MNHNS and CDR2 SASEGT come from the germline V gene. The CDR3 contains 15 residues. V dropped 6 bases and J dropped 0 bases, with 14 bases sitting between them. This chain's CDR3 is CASRLLTTANYGYTF. The CDR3 DNA reads TGTGCCAGCAGACTTCTGACGACAGCTAACTATGGCTACACCTTC.

The sample holds many counts of this clonotype. V gene TRBV12-3 or TRBV12-4 combines with J gene TRBJ2-7, with D maybe TRBD1 (6 bases). V lost 6 bases, J lost 4 bases, and 13 bases lay in between. The CDR3 spans 13 residues. The DNA for the CDR3 is TGTGCCAGCAGCCTTCCCAGGGGATACGAGCAGTACTTC. It is translated as CASSLPRGYEQYF.

The chain uses TRBV24-1 and TRBJ2-3, with 9 nucleotides matching TRBD2. The germline V gene encodes CDR1 KGHDR and CDR2 SFDVKD. The CDR3 contains 18 residues. With V trimmed by 4 bases and J by 0 bases, 10 bases remained unmatched. CDR3 bases: TGTGCCACCAGTGACCCCGCGCTAGCGGGGCCGAGCACAGATACGCAGTATTTT. Translation gives CATSDPALAGPSTDTQYF.

The table lists this clonotype with a few counts. The V and J genes are TRBV9 and TRBJ2-2; 15 nucleotides line up with TRBD2. The CDR3 covers 19 residues. Germline V gene lookup returns CDR1 SGDLS and CDR2 YYNGEE. With V trimmed by 0 bases and J by 5 bases, 8 bases remained unmatched. This CDR3 reads CASSVAGTSGRYKTGELFF. In DNA form, the CDR3 reads TGTGCCAGCAGCGTAGCTGGGACTAGCGGGAGGTACAAGACCGGGGAGCTGTTTTTT. Full variable domain (outside the CDR3, taken from reference TRBV9 and TRBJ2-2): DSGVTQTPKHLITATGQRVTLRCSPRSGDLSVYWYQQSLDQGLQFLIQYYNGEERAKGNILERFSAQQFPDLHSELNLSSLELGDSALYFCASSVAGTSGRYKTGELFFGEGSRLTVL.

This clonotype was recorded a few times. V is TRBV2 and J is TRBJ2-7; D is uncertain. Trimming took off 6 bases at V and 4 bases at J, with 13 bases between the two ends. Germline values: CDR1 SNHLY, CDR2 FYNNEI. The CDR3 totals 13 residues. The CDR3 here is CASRARRSYEQYV. The DNA of the CDR3 is TGTGCCAGCAGGGCCCGACGGTCGTACGAGCAGTACGTC.

This chain uses TRBV29-1 with TRBJ2-7; D possibly matches TRBD1 or TRBD2 (5 bases each). This CDR3 contains 16 residues. V was cut by 6 bases and J by 3 bases, with 24 bases left in between. CDR1 is SQVTM and CDR2 is ANQGSEA in the germline V gene. The CDR3 nucleotides read TGCAGCGTAGCTCGGAGCGGACACCCCGAAAACTACGAGCAGTACTTC. Translated, it gives CSVARSGHPENYEQYF.

This clonotype was seen a few times. The V and J genes are TRBV7-2 and TRBJ2-5, with a possible D match to TRBD1 (5 bases). Germline-derived CDR1 and CDR2 are SGHTA and FQGNSA. The ends were cut back, 3 bases at V and 6 bases at J, with 11 bases in the middle. The CDR3 sequence is 13 residues long. The CDR3 DNA reads TGTGCCAGCAGCTTCACAGGTTTGCAGACCCAGTACTTC. It translates to CASSFTGLQTQYF.

The rearrangement links TRBV20-1 to TRBJ1-6, with 7 bases identical to TRBD1. In germline, CDR1 is DFQATT, CDR2 SNEGSKA (reference sequence). The V gene end was trimmed by 2 bases and the J gene end by 6 bases; junction bases not matched to a gene: 7. The CDR3 sequence is 15 residues long. CDR3 nucleotides: TGCAGTGCTAGATTATCGACAGGGAGTAATTCACCCCTCCACTTT. It is translated as CSARLSTGSNSPLHF.

The chain links TRBV2 to TRBJ1-6, with 9 bases lining up with TRBD1. CDR1 is SNHLY, CDR2 FYNNEI, per germline. The CDR3 runs to 15 residues. V lost 6 bases, J lost 7 bases, and 7 bases stayed unmatched. CDR3 sequence (DNA): TGTGCCAGCAGCTCAGACAGGGGGGGAAATTCACCCCTCCACTTT. Its translation: CASSSDRGGNSPLHF.

V and J are TRBV4-2 and TRBJ1-4; 7 nucleotides align to TRBD1. V trimming: 2 bases; J trimming: 1 base; junction bases outside the gene matches: 4. The CDR3 is made up of 16 amino acids. In germline, CDR1 is LGHNA, CDR2 YNFKEQ. The CDR3 sequence is CASSQSTGETNEKLFF. CDR3 DNA: TGTGCCAGCAGCCAATCCACAGGGGAAACTAATGAAAAACTGTTTTTT.

The chain is built from TRBV20-1 and TRBJ2-3; tentative D call: TRBD2 (6 bases). The CDR3 contains 12 residues. From germline, CDR1 is DFQATT and CDR2 SNEGSKA (reference sequence). V lost 2 bases to trimming and J lost 11 bases, with 14 bases between them. This chain's CDR3 is CSARTGVVGQYF. In nucleotides, the CDR3 is TGCAGTGCTAGAACGGGAGTAGTGGGGCAGTATTTT.

This chain links TRBV20-1 with TRBJ1-2; no firm D call. This CDR3 spans 11 amino acids. Germline CDR1 DFQATT, CDR2 SNEGSKA (reference sequence). V lost 3 bases to trimming and J lost 6 bases, with 8 bases between them. This CDR3 reads CSASPTNGYTF. The CDR3 DNA reads TGCAGTGCTAGCCCTACCAATGGCTACACCTTC.

This clonotype was picked up a small number of times. This chain links TRBV24-1 with TRBJ2-3; TRBD2 agrees at 7 bases. The ends lost 4 bases at V and 0 bases at J; junction bases unmatched: 6. This CDR3 has 16 amino acids. Germline CDR1 is KGHDR and CDR2 is SFDVKD. CDR3 sequence: CATSDTYSGSTDTQYF. The DNA of the CDR3 is TGTGCCACCAGTGACACCTATAGCGGGAGCACAGATACGCAGTATTTT.

CDR3 sequence reads: CASTGTGFGGRLGEQYF. The CDR3 DNA sequence: TGTGCCAGCACCGGGACAGGGTTTGGCGGGAGGTTAGGTGAGCAGTACTTC. This chain uses TRBV6-1 with TRBJ2-7, with a possible D match to TRBD1 (9 bases). With 7 bases removed from V and 7 bases from J, the gap between germline ends came to 29 bases. Germline CDR1 is MNHNS and CDR2 is SASEGT. The CDR3 contains 17 residues.

This clonotype has a count of ten or more. The V gene is TRBV2, the J gene TRBJ2-1; 10 bases agree with TRBD2. The CDR3 has 15 residues. The V and J ends lost 7 bases and 4 bases, in that order; junction bases with no gene match: 7. Germline V gene sequence: CDR1 SNHLY, CDR2 FYNNEI. The CDR3 DNA sequence: TGTGCCAGCATTCGGACTAGCGGACGATACAATGAGCAGTTCTTC. The encoded protein is CASIRTSGRYNEQFF.